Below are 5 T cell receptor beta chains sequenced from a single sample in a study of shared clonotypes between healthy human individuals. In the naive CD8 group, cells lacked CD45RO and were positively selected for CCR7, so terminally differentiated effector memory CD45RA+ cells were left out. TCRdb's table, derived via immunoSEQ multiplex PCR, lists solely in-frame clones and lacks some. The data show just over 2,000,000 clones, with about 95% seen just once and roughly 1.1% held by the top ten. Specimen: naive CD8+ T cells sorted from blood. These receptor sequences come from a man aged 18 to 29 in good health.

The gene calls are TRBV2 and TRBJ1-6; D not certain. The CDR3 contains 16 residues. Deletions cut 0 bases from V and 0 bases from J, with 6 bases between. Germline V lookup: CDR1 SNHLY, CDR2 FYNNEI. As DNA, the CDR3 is TGTGCCAGCAGTGAAGCATGGAGCTCCTATAATTCACCCCTCCACTTT. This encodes CASSEAWSSYNSPLHF.

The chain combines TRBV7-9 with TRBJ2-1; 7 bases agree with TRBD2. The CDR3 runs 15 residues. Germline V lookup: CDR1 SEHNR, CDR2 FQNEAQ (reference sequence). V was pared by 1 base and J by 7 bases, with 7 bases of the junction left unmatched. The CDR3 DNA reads TGTGCCAGCAGCTTAGTAGCGGGCCTTGGGAATGAGCAGTTCTTC. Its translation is CASSLVAGLGNEQFF. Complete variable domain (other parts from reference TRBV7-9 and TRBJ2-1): DTGVSQNPRHKITKRGQNVTFRCDPISEHNRLYWYRQTLGQGPEFLTYFQNEAQLEKSRLLSDRFSAERPKGSFSTLEIQRTEQGDSAMYLCASSLVAGLGNEQFFGPGTRLTVL.

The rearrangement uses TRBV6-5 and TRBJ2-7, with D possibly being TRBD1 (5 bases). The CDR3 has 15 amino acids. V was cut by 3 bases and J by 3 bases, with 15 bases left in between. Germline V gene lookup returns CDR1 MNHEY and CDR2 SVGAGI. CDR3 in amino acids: CASSYGAGIGYEQYF. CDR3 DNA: TGTGCCAGCAGTTATGGGGCAGGGATCGGCTACGAGCAGTACTTC.

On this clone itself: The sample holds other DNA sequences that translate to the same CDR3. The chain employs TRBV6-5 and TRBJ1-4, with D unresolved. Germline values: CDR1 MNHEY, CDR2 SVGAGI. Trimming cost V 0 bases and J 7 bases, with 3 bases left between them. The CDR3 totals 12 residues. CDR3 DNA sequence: TGTGCCAGCAGTTACTCGGGTGAAAAACTGTTTTTT. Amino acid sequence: CASSYSGEKLFF.

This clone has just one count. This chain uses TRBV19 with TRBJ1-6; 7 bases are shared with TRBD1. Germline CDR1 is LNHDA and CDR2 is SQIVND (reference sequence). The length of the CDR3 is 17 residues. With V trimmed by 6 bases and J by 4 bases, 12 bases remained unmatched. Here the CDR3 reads CASRIRPGQKYNSPLHF. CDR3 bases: TGTGCCAGTAGGATAAGGCCGGGACAGAAATATAATTCACCCCTCCACTTT.